Listed here are 18 T cell receptor beta chains from one sample, sequenced in a study of blood T cells in healthy people across ages. The use of a sample-barcoded 5' primer and a J-beta primer mix characterized a second PCR of about 6 to 12 cycles. TCRdb re-called the 5' RACE reads with MiXCR, one entry per CDR3 protein. The sample shows over a million distinct CDR3 sequences, approximately 60% of them seen only once. The sample taken for sequencing was blood. The receptors were gathered from a man aged 18-30 years in good health.

CDR3 sequence reads: CASRILAGEETQYF. The CDR3 DNA reads as TGTGCCAGCAGGATACTAGCGGGAGAGGAGACCCAGTACTTC. V and J are TRBV6-1 and TRBJ2-7; 11 bases map to TRBD2. Near its end, the DNA agrees better with TRBJ2-5, so the J call may be wrong. This CDR3 region has 14 residues. The V gene's germline CDR1 is MNHNS and CDR2 SASEGT.

The chain joins TRBV6-1 to TRBJ2-1, with 7 bases lining up with TRBD2. The CDR3 runs to 16 residues. CDR1 and CDR2 (germline): MNHNS, SASEGT. V lost 4 bases to trimming and J lost 2 bases; unmatched junction nucleotides: 8. In DNA, the CDR3 is TGTGCCAGCAGTGTTGTCCCCGGGGGGACCTACAATGAGCAGTTCTTC. Its protein is CASSVVPGGTYNEQFF.

The V call is TRBV29-1, the J call TRBJ2-7; 8 bases line up with TRBD1. The J segment lost 0 bases and the V segment lost 4 bases, leaving 2 bases of the junction unmatched. Germline V gene lookup returns CDR1 SQVTM and CDR2 ANQGSEA. This CDR3 region has 13 residues. The CDR3 sequence: CSVGQGISYEQYF. The CDR3 DNA sequence: TGCAGCGTTGGACAGGGGATCTCCTACGAGCAGTACTTC.

The chain is built from TRBV27 and TRBJ2-7, with D hard to call. The germline CDR1 and CDR2 sequences are MNHEY and SMNVEV (reference sequence). The CDR3 is 12 amino acids. V lost 10 bases and J 2 bases, leaving 12 bases between the germline ends. CDR3 DNA: TGTGCCACTGGAAGGAGTGCCTACGAGCAGTACTTC. Its translation is CATGRSAYEQYF.

A remark on this clonotype: At one end the junction does not follow the germline gene, possibly because of a read error. V is TRBV7-7 and J is TRBJ2-5; 12 bases match TRBD2. Germline CDR1 is SSHAT and CDR2 is FNYEAQ (reference sequence). The CDR3 loop spans 16 amino acids. Written as DNA, the CDR3 is TGTGCTAGCAGCTCTTCCGGGACTAGCGGGCAAGAGACCCAGTACTTC. This encodes CASSSSGTSGQETQYF. Combining the CDR3 with reference TRBV7-7 and TRBJ2-5 gives the whole variable domain GAGVSQSPRYKVTKRGQDVTLRCDPISSHATLYWYQQALGQGPEFLTYFNYEAQPDKSGLPSDRFSAERPEGSISTLTIQRTEQRDSAMYRCASSSSGTSGQETQYFGPGTRLLVL.

The chain's CDR3 is CASRLHGLVPGLTGELFF. CDR3 sequence (DNA): TGTGCCAGCAGGTTACACGGACTTGTCCCGGGACTAACCGGGGAGCTGTTTTTT. The chain links TRBV6-2 or TRBV6-3 to TRBJ2-2, with 7 bases that match TRBD2. After removal of 6 bases from V and 5 bases from J, the junction contained 18 bases not matched to a gene. The CDR3 is 18 residues long. Germline V gene lookup returns CDR1 MNHEY and CDR2 SVGEGT.

The J gene is TRBJ2-7, the V gene TRBV20-1; 7 bases are a match to TRBD1. V lost 6 bases, J lost 3 bases, and 17 bases stayed unmatched. The CDR3 is made up of 16 amino acids. The germline gives CDR1 DFQATT, CDR2 SNEGSKA (reference sequence). CDR3 nucleotide sequence: TGCAGTGCGCAGCCTCGGACAGGAAGGTTAAACTACGAGCAGTACTTC. This encodes CSAQPRTGRLNYEQYF.

The chain has TRBV19 and TRBJ1-6; D unclear. Germline V gene sequence: CDR1 LNHDA, CDR2 SQIVND (reference sequence). The CDR3 is made up of 15 amino acids. Trimming took off 1 base at V and 8 bases at J, with 12 bases between the two ends. In DNA, the CDR3 is TGTGCCAGTAGTATAGTGGAGGGATCGGATTCACCCCTCCACTTT. Translated: CASSIVEGSDSPLHF. Full variable domain (remainder filled in from reference TRBV19 and TRBJ1-6): DGGITQSPKYLFRKEGQNVTLSCEQNLNHDAMYWYRQDPGQGLRLIYYSQIVNDFQKGDIAEGYSVSREKKESFPLTVTSAQKNPTAFYLCASSIVEGSDSPLHFGNGTRLTVT.

The chain joins TRBV6-2 or TRBV6-3 to TRBJ1-5; weak D call: TRBD1 (5 bases). Trimming cost V 3 bases and J 14 bases, with 14 bases left between them. The CDR3 runs 12 residues. CDR1 and CDR2 from the germline V gene are MNHEY and SVGEGT. The CDR3 is CASSYGGGEKHF. CDR3 nucleotide sequence: TGTGCCAGCAGTTATGGGGGTGGGGAGAAGCATTTT.

The gene calls are TRBV4-3 and TRBJ2-1; D may be TRBD1 or TRBD2 (5 bases each). Germline CDR1 reads LGHNA; CDR2 reads YSLEER. This CDR3 has 13 amino acids. The ends were cut back, 2 bases at V and 10 bases at J, with 12 bases in the middle. The CDR3 spells CASSQTTGTEQFF. CDR3 nucleotides: TGCGCCAGCAGCCAAACAACCGGGACGGAGCAGTTCTTC.

This clonotype was recorded once. The V call is TRBV2, the J call TRBJ2-6; the D call may be TRBD1 or TRBD2 (5 bases each). CDR1 and CDR2 (germline): SNHLY, FYNNEI. CDR3 length equals 16 residues. Trimming removed 7 bases from V and 4 bases from J, with 17 bases in between. In DNA form, the CDR3 reads TGTGCCAGCAATCCTCGAGGGGTGGCCGGGGCCAACGTCCTGACTTTC. It is translated as CASNPRGVAGANVLTF.

This chain uses TRBV4-1 with TRBJ1-6; D uncertain. The CDR3 has 17 amino acids. Per germline, CDR1 MGHRA and CDR2 YSYEKL. Trimming left V 0 bases short and J 5 bases short, with 14 bases between. The CDR3 DNA follows: TGCGCCAGCAGCCAAGATCCCGCCAGGACCAATAATTCACCCCTCCACTTT. Translation: CASSQDPARTNNSPLHF.

This clonotype was counted only a few times. The chain is built from TRBV12-3 or TRBV12-4 and TRBJ2-5, with TRBD2 matching over 7 bases. CDR3 length: 17 residues. Trimming took 6 bases from V and 3 from J; bases not matched to a gene: 16. The CDR3 DNA is TGTGCCAGCAGCCCCTATCCAGGGCGGGAGATGGAAGAGACCCAGTACTTC. Its translation is CASSPYPGREMEETQYF.

As to this clonotype: Compared with germline, one end of the junction differs, possibly owing to a read error. The rearrangement joins TRBV12-3 or TRBV12-4 to TRBJ2-5; D is perhaps TRBD2 (5 bases). The CDR3 consists of 14 residues. The CDR3 sequence: CTSSLTAEGETQYF. DNA for the CDR3: TGTACCAGCAGTTTAACGGCCGAGGGAGAGACCCAGTACTTC.

The chain recombines TRBV3-1 with TRBJ2-5; 7 bases align to TRBD2. Per the germline V gene, CDR1 is LGHDT and CDR2 is YNNKEL (reference sequence). This CDR3 region has 16 residues. J gave up 1 base and V 1 base, and 6 bases lay outside the gene matches. CDR3 in amino acids: CASSQVFLAVQETQYF. The CDR3 DNA sequence: TGTGCCAGCAGCCAAGTCTTCCTAGCGGTCCAAGAGACCCAGTACTTC.

The V call is TRBV20-1, the J call TRBJ1-5, with 11 nucleotides matching TRBD1. CDR3 size: 14 residues. Germline V gives CDR1 DFQATT, CDR2 SNEGSKA (reference sequence). The V and J ends lost 6 bases and 5 bases, in that order; junction bases with no gene match: 6. The CDR3 loop is CSARPGQGDQPQHF. The DNA of the CDR3 is TGCAGTGCCAGACCGGGACAGGGGGATCAGCCCCAGCATTTT.

The V and J genes are TRBV20-1 and TRBJ2-1; D unclear. CDR3 length equals 15 residues. The germline V gene encodes CDR1 DFQATT and CDR2 SNEGSKA (reference sequence). Between the trimmed V and J ends, which lost 0 bases and 0 bases, there was a span of 9 bases. DNA for the CDR3: TGCAGTGCTAGAGAATACTTAAGCTCCTACAATGAGCAGTTCTTC. This codes for CSAREYLSSYNEQFF.

This chain connects TRBV18 to TRBJ2-5; D is possibly TRBD1 (6 bases). The germline V gene has CDR1 KGHSH and CDR2 LQKENI. The CDR3 runs to 14 residues. V was cut by 3 bases and J by 3 bases, with 11 bases left in between. In nucleotides, the CDR3 is TGTGCCAGCTCACCTACGGACAGAAAAGAGACCCAGTACTTC. This codes for CASSPTDRKETQYF. The complete variable domain, with remaining parts taken from reference TRBV18 and TRBJ2-5, reads NAGVMQNPRHLVRRRGQEARLRCSPMKGHSHVYWYRQLPEEGLKFMVYLQKENIIDESGMPKERFSAEFPKEGPSILRIQQVVRGDSAAYFCASSPTDRKETQYFGPGTRLLVL.